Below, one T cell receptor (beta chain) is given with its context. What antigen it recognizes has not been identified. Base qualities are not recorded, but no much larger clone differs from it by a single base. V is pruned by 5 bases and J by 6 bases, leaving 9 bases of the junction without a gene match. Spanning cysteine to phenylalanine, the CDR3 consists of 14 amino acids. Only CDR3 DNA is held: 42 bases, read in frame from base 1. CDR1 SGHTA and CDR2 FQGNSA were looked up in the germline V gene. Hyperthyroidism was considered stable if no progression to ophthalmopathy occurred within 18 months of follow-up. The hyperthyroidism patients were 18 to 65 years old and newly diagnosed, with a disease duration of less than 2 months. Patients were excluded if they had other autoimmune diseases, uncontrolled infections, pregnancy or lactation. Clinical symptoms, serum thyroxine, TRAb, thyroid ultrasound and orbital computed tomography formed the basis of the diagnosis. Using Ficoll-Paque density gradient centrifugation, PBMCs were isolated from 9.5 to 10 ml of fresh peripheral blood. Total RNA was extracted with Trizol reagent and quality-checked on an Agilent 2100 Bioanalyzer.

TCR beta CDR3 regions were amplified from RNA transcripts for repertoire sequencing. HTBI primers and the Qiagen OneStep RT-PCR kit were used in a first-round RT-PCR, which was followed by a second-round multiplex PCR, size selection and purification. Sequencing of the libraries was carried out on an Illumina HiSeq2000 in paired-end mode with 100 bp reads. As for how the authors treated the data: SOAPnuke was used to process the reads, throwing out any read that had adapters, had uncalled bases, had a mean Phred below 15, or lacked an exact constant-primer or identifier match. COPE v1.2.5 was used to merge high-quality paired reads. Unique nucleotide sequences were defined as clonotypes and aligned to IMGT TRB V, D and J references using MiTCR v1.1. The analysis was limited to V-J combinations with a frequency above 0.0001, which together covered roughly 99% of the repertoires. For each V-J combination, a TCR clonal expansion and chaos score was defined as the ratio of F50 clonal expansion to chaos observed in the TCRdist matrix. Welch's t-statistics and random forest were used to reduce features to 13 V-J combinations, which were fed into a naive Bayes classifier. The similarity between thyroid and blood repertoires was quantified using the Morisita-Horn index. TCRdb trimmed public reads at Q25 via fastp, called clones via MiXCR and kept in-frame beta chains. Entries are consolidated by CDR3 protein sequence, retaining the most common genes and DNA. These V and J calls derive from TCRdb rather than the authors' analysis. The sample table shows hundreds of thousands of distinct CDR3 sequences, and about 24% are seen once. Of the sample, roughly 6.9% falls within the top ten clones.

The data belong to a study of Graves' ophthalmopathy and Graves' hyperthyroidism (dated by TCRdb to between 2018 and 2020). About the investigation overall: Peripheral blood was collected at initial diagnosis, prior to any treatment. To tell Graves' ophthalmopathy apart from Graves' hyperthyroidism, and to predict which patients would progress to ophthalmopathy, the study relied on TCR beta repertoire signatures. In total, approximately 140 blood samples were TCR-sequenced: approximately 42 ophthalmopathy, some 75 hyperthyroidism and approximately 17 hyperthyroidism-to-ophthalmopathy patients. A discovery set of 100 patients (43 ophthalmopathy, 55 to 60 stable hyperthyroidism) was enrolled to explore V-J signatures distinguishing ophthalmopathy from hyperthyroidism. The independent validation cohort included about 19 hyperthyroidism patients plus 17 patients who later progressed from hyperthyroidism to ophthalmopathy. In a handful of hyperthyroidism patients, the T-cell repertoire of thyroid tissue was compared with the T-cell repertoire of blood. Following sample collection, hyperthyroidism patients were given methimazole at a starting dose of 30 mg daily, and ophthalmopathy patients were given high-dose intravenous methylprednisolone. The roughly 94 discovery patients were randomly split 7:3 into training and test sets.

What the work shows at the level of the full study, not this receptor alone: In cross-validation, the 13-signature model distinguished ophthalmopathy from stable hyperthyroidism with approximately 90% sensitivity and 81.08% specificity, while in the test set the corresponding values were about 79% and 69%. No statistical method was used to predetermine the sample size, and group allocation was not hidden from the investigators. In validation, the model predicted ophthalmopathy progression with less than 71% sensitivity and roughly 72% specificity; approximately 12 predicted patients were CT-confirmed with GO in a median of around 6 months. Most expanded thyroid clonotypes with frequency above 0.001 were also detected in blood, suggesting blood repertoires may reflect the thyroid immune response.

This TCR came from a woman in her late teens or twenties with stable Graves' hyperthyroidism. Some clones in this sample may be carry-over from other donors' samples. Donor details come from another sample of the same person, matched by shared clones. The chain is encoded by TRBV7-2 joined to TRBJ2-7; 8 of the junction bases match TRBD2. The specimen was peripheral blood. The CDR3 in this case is CASSLTAAGVEQYF. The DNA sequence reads TGTGCCAGCAGCCTCACAGCAGCGGGGGTCGAGCAGTACTTC.